A single sample gave rise to the 21 T cell receptor beta chains below, sequenced in a study of identical twins' blood T cells. MiXCR, run by TCRdb on the 5' RACE reads, gives a single entry per CDR3 protein. The data show about 370,000 distinct CDR3 sequences, with about 28% seen just once and 6.1% held by the top ten. Sequencing used PBMCs. The receptor set was obtained from a woman aged 18-55 years in good health.

This clonotype has a handful of counts. The V and J genes are TRBV7-9 and TRBJ1-1; D unclear. Per the germline V gene, CDR1 is SEHNR and CDR2 is FQNEAQ (reference sequence). The CDR3 extends over 14 amino acids. V was trimmed by 4 bases and J by 6 bases, leaving 15 bases between them. CDR3 nucleotides: TGTGCCAGCAGCTCGGACGGGCTGCCCCCTGAAGCTTTCTTT. Translating it yields CASSSDGLPPEAFF.

The table lists this clonotype with many counts. The chain carries TRBV20-1 and TRBJ1-5; D may be TRBD1 (5 bases). From germline, CDR1 is DFQATT and CDR2 SNEGSKA (reference sequence). The CDR3 has 13 residues. The V end lost 3 bases, the J end lost 5 bases, and 11 bases lay between the germline ends. CDR3: CSARTGLDQPQHF. The CDR3 DNA reads as TGCAGTGCTAGGACGGGGCTTGATCAGCCCCAGCATTTT.

This clonotype has at least ten counts. This chain connects TRBV25-1 to TRBJ1-2; 7 nucleotides match TRBD1. Germline-derived CDR1 and CDR2 are MGHDK and SYGVNS. Trimming removed 4 bases from V and 6 bases from J; junction bases left unmatched: 8. The CDR3 is 14 amino acids. The DNA of the CDR3 is TGTGCCAGCAGTGGAATTGACAGGGTTCATGGCTACACCTTC. It yields the protein CASSGIDRVHGYTF.

The chain combines TRBV2 with TRBJ2-4; D is possibly TRBD1 (6 bases). The CDR3 is 16 amino acids. The V and J ends lost 6 bases and 0 bases respectively, with 15 bases between them. Germline loops: CDR1 SNHLY, CDR2 FYNNEI. The CDR3 here is CASSARTVLAKNIQYF. The CDR3 DNA is TGTGCCAGCAGCGCCCGGACAGTCCTAGCCAAAAACATTCAGTACTTC.

This clonotype was seen ten or more times. The rearrangement links TRBV29-1 to TRBJ2-7, with TRBD2 matching over 8 bases. The CDR3 runs 12 residues. Losses at the gene ends were 7 bases for V and 2 bases for J; bases not matched to a gene: 4. From germline, CDR1 is SQVTM and CDR2 ANQGSEA. The CDR3 loop reads CSASTSAYEQYF. The CDR3 DNA sequence: TGCAGCGCCTCGACTAGCGCCTACGAGCAGTACTTC.

This clonotype has more than one count but fewer than ten. The gene calls are TRBV20-1 and TRBJ2-3, with D unclear. CDR1 is DFQATT, CDR2 SNEGSKA, per germline (reference sequence). V shed 4 bases and J shed 4 bases, with 9 bases lying between them. The CDR3 runs 12 residues. CDR3 DNA: TGCAGTGCTAATGAAGGTGCAGATACGCAGTATTTT. Protein: CSANEGADTQYF.

J is TRBJ1-1 and V is TRBV29-1, with 10 bases that match TRBD1. Per the germline V gene, CDR1 is SQVTM and CDR2 is ANQGSEA. This CDR3 contains 14 residues. Germline trimming cut 7 bases from V and 5 bases from J; bases unmatched to any gene: 10. The CDR3 here is CSAKRTGGRTEAFF. In DNA form, the CDR3 reads TGCAGCGCGAAACGGACAGGGGGAAGGACTGAAGCTTTCTTT.

In its sample, this clonotype was seen a few times. This chain uses TRBV27 with TRBJ1-3; a possible D gene is TRBD1 (6 bases). Germline V gene data show CDR1 as MNHEY and CDR2 as SMNVEV (reference sequence). Trimming removed 6 bases from V and 5 bases from J, with 17 bases in between. The CDR3 sequence is 15 residues long. The chain's CDR3 is CASRLRGGWRNTIYF. For the CDR3, the DNA is TGTGCCAGCAGGTTGCGAGGGGGGTGGAGAAACACCATATATTTT.

This clonotype was counted many times. DNA for the CDR3: TGTGCCATCAGTGAGGGCAGGGGGCTGGACACTGAAGCTTTCTTT. Translating gives CAISEGRGLDTEAFF. The rearrangement joins TRBV10-3 to TRBJ1-1, with TRBD1 identical over 8 bases. The length of the CDR3 is 15 residues. V was clipped by 2 bases and J by 3 bases; unmatched bases: 5. Germline-derived CDR1 and CDR2 are ENHRY and SYGVKD.

This chain links TRBV7-9 with TRBJ2-3, with D perhaps TRBD2 (6 bases). V was cut by 8 bases and J by 2 bases, with 11 bases left in between. In germline, CDR1 is SEHNR, CDR2 FQNEAQ (reference sequence). CDR3 length equals 13 residues. The CDR3 protein is CASGTPTTDTQYF. As DNA, the CDR3 is TGTGCCAGCGGGACTCCTACCACAGATACGCAGTATTTT.

This clonotype was found a few times. The chain combines TRBV12-3 or TRBV12-4 with TRBJ2-3, with TRBD2 identical over 7 bases. The CDR3 totals 14 residues. Trimming cost V 6 bases and J 1 base; bases outside gene matches: 4. CDR3 DNA sequence: TGTGCCAGCAGGCAGCGGGGTCGCACAGATACGCAGTATTTT. It encodes CASRQRGRTDTQYF.

This sequence joins TRBV2 and TRBJ1-5; 8 bases fit TRBD1. The J segment lost 7 bases and the V segment lost 5 bases, leaving 10 bases of the junction unmatched. CDR1 is SNHLY, CDR2 FYNNEI, per germline. The CDR3 extends over 15 amino acids. The CDR3 DNA reads TGTGCCAGCAGTCCTGGACAGGGCGGACACCAGCCCCAGCATTTT. Translating it yields CASSPGQGGHQPQHF.

This clonotype was detected only a few times. The gene calls are TRBV20-1 and TRBJ1-1; D is unclear. V gave up 8 bases and J gave up 6 bases, with 13 bases separating them. Looked up from germline, CDR1 is DFQATT and CDR2 is SNEGSKA (reference sequence). This CDR3 region has 11 residues. CDR3 sequence reads: CSTLKFAEAFF. CDR3 coding DNA: TGCAGTACCCTCAAATTCGCTGAAGCTTTCTTT.

This clonotype was seen many times. The rearrangement uses TRBV20-1 and TRBJ1-1, with no clear D. Germline CDR1 and CDR2: DFQATT and SNEGSKA (reference sequence). Trimming left V 5 bases short and J 2 bases short, with 15 bases between. CDR3 length: 14 residues. The CDR3 DNA is TGCAGTGCTGCCCTGCTAGGTCTAAACACTGAAGCTTTCTTT. Its protein product is CSAALLGLNTEAFF.

The chain is built from TRBV4-1 and TRBJ1-2; no clear D. Germline V gene data show CDR1 as MGHRA and CDR2 as YSYEKL. Trimming took off 1 base at V and 1 base at J, with 10 bases between the two ends. This CDR3 region has 15 residues. CDR3 sequence: CASSQGKGGNYGYTF. CDR3 nucleotides: TGCGCCAGCAGCCAAGGAAAGGGAGGTAACTATGGCTACACCTTC.

The rearrangement uses TRBV19 and TRBJ1-1, with D uncertain. Trimming left V 6 bases short and J 0 bases short, with 11 bases between. CDR3 length: 14 residues. In germline, CDR1 is LNHDA, CDR2 SQIVND (reference sequence). The CDR3 sequence: CASRTRSMNTEAFF. The CDR3, as DNA: TGTGCCAGTAGAACCAGATCCATGAACACTGAAGCTTTCTTT.

The chain joins TRBV5-5 to TRBJ2-3; D is unresolved. The CDR3 has 12 amino acids. Germline V gives CDR1 SGHKS, CDR2 YYEKEE (reference sequence). V lost 4 bases and J lost 5, with 8 bases in between. The CDR3 DNA follows: TGTGCCAGCAGCCATACCCAAGATACGCAGTATTTT. Translated, it gives CASSHTQDTQYF.

In the case of this clonotype: Since a much larger clone is just one base distant, this may be a read error. The genes are TRBV25-1 and TRBJ2-3, with D perhaps assigned TRBD1 or TRBD2 (6 bases each). Deletions cut 2 bases from V and 0 bases from J, with 21 bases between. The CDR3 totals 19 residues. Germline CDR1 is MGHDK and CDR2 is SYGVNS. CDR3 sequence: CASSEGRGAAGGSTDTQYF. As DNA, the CDR3 is TGTGCCAGCAGTGAAGGAAGGGGGGCTGCCGGGGGAAGCACAGATACGCAGTATTTT.

The CDR3 DNA reads as TGTGCCAGTAGTATTTTCTTGGGGACCCCCAATGAGCAGTTCTTC. It yields the protein CASSIFLGTPNEQFF. The chain uses TRBV19 and TRBJ2-1; D might be TRBD1 or TRBD2, each matching 5 bases. Trimming pared 3 bases from V and 6 bases from J, leaving 15 bases between. The length of the CDR3 is 15 residues. CDR1 LNHDA and CDR2 SQIVND come from the germline V gene (reference sequence).

This clonotype has more than one count but fewer than ten. The J gene is TRBJ2-7, the V gene TRBV12-3 or TRBV12-4; a possible D gene is TRBD1 (7 bases). The length of the CDR3 is 16 residues. The V end lost 8 bases, the J end lost 2 bases, and 22 bases lay between the germline ends. The CDR3 coding sequence is TGTGCCAGCCAAACCCTGGCGGGGACAGAACCCTACGAGCAGTACTTC. Its translation: CASQTLAGTEPYEQYF.

This chain connects TRBV6-5 to TRBJ1-2; TRBD1 is a possible D gene (6 bases). Per germline, CDR1 MNHEY and CDR2 SVGAGI. Trimming took off 0 bases at V and 2 bases at J, with 10 bases between the two ends. CDR3 length: 15 residues. CDR3 loop: CASSYSGGPNYGYTF. CDR3 nucleotides: TGTGCCAGCAGTTACTCGGGGGGGCCCAACTATGGCTACACCTTC.